A single sample is the source of the 10 T cell receptor beta chains below, sequenced in a study of blood T cell repertoires in COVID-19. The protocol was immunoSEQ multiplex PCR, while the TCRdb copy is restricted to in-frame clones and leaves out a portion. The sample yields roughly 380,000 clones, approximately 87% seen once. The specimen was PBMCs or T cells enriched from blood (not recorded which). Source of these receptors: a man younger than 40 who had recovered from COVID-19.

The V gene is TRBV4-3, the J gene TRBJ2-1; maybe TRBD2 (7 bases). This CDR3 region has 18 residues. Trimming took off 8 bases at V and 0 bases at J, with 23 bases between the two ends. CDR1 is LGHNA, CDR2 YSLEER, per germline. CDR3 protein: CASSVGHSGLSSYNEQFF. The CDR3, as DNA: TGCGCCAGCTCGGTGGGACATAGCGGGTTGAGCTCCTACAATGAGCAGTTCTTC.

The chain carries TRBV7-8 and TRBJ1-1; D possibly corresponds to TRBD1 (6 bases). The CDR3 totals 13 residues. Trimming left V 6 bases short and J 6 bases short, with 14 bases between. The germline gives CDR1 SGHVS, CDR2 FQNEAQ. CDR3 region: CASSLNGQSEAFF. DNA for the CDR3: TGTGCCAGCAGTCTAAACGGACAGTCTGAAGCTTTCTTT.

The chain recombines TRBV6-5 with TRBJ1-1; no firm D call. This CDR3 is 14 amino acids long. Germline V lookup: CDR1 MNHEY, CDR2 SVGAGI. V was pared by 5 bases and J by 0 bases, with 10 bases between. CDR3 DNA: TGTGCCAGCAGTACCCGCGGGCTGAACACTGAAGCTTTCTTT. It specifies CASSTRGLNTEAFF.

V gene TRBV27 combines with J gene TRBJ1-1; TRBD1 matches at 11 bases. V gave up 7 bases and J gave up 5 bases; unmatched junction bases: 6. The CDR3 spans 14 residues. Germline loops: CDR1 MNHEY, CDR2 SMNVEV (reference sequence). As DNA, the CDR3 is TGTGCCAGCAAGCGGACAGGGGGCCAAACTGAAGCTTTCTTT. The encoded protein is CASKRTGGQTEAFF.

This sequence joins TRBV5-5 and TRBJ1-1; 8 bases match TRBD1. Germline CDR1 is SGHKS and CDR2 is YYEKEE (reference sequence). The V segment lost 4 bases and the J segment 3 bases; nucleotides outside the gene matches: 8. The CDR3 length is 15 residues. The CDR3 loop reads CASSLYRGYDTEAFF. Written as DNA, the CDR3 is TGTGCCAGCAGCCTCTACAGGGGGTACGACACTGAAGCTTTCTTT.

V is TRBV6-5 and J is TRBJ1-1, with no clear D. V lost 6 bases and J lost 1, with 9 bases in between. CDR3 size: 13 residues. Germline V CDR1 and CDR2: MNHEY, SVGAGI. The CDR3, as DNA: TGTGCCAGCAGGGTAACTCAGAACACTGAAGCTTTCTTT. It is translated as CASRVTQNTEAFF.

This sequence joins TRBV6-5 and TRBJ2-5; weak D call: TRBD1 (7 bases). The length of the CDR3 is 15 residues. Trimming removed 5 bases from V and 3 bases from J, with 16 bases in between. Germline CDR1 and CDR2: MNHEY and SVGAGI. The CDR3 spells CASSPSEGAKETQYF. CDR3 sequence (DNA): TGTGCCAGCAGTCCCTCGGAGGGGGCGAAAGAGACCCAGTACTTC.

The rearrangement uses TRBV5-1 and TRBJ1-3, with D maybe TRBD1 (6 bases). The CDR3 is 15 residues long. The germline CDR1 and CDR2 sequences are SGHRS and YFSETQ. V was cut by 2 bases and J by 3 bases, with 12 bases left in between. In nucleotides, the CDR3 is TGCGCCAGCAGCTTACCAGCGACAGGTGGAAACACCATATATTTT. Translated, it gives CASSLPATGGNTIYF.

V gene TRBV5-4 combines with J gene TRBJ2-6; 8 nucleotides match TRBD1. CDR1 and CDR2 (germline): SGHNT, YYREEE (reference sequence). Unmatched junction bases numbered 4, after V lost 4 bases and J lost 4 bases. The CDR3 extends over 15 amino acids. The CDR3 sequence is CASSPDRVGANVLTF. The CDR3 coding sequence is TGTGCCAGCAGCCCGGACAGGGTCGGGGCCAACGTCCTGACTTTC.

This clone has only one observation. The chain combines TRBV5-3 with TRBJ1-5; D unresolved. TRBV5-3 belongs to the ORF category, with a function that is uncertain. The CDR3 runs to 12 residues. The V and J ends lost 5 bases and 3 bases respectively, with 6 bases between them. The CDR3 DNA is TGTGCCAGAAGTTCTCCCAATCAGCCCCAGCATTTT. Residues: CARSSPNQPQHF.